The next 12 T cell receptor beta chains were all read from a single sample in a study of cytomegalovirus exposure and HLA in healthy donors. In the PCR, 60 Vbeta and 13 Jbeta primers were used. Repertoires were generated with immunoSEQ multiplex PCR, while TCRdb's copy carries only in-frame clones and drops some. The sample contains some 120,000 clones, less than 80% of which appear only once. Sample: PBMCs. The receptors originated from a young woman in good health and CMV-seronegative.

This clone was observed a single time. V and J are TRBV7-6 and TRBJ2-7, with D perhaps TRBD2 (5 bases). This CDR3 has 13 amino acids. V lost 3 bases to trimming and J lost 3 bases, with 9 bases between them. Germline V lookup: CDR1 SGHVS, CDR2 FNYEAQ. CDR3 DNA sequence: TGTGCCAGCAGCTTGGGCCGGGGCTACGAGCAGTACTTC. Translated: CASSLGRGYEQYF.

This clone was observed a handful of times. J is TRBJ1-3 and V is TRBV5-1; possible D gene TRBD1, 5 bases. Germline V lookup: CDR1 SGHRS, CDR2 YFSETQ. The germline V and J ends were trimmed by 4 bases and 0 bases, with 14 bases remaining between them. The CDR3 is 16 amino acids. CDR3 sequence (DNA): TGCGCCAGCAGCCCCAGGCCAGGGAACTCTGGAAACACCATATATTTT. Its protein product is CASSPRPGNSGNTIYF.

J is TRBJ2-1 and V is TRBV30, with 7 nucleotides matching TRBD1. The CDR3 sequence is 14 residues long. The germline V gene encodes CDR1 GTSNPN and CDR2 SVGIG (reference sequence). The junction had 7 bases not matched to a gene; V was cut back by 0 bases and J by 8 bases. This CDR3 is CAWSVKGARDEQFF. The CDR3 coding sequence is TGTGCCTGGAGTGTCAAGGGGGCAAGGGATGAGCAGTTCTTC.

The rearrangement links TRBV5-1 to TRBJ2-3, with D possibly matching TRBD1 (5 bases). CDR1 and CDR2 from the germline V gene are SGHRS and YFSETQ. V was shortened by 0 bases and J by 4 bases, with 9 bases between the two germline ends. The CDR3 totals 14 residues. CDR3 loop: CASSLAPGSDTQYF. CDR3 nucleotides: TGCGCCAGCAGCTTGGCCCCAGGGTCAGATACGCAGTATTTT.

The CDR3 spells CAWSFVDEQFF. The CDR3 DNA reads TGTGCCTGGAGTTTCGTTGATGAGCAGTTCTTC. The chain has TRBV30 and TRBJ2-1; no clear D. The CDR3 runs to 11 residues. Germline lookup yields CDR1 GTSNPN and CDR2 SVGIG (reference sequence). V lost 2 bases, J lost 8 bases, and 7 bases lay in between.

The chain's CDR3 is CASSQEAPNIQYF. Written as DNA, the CDR3 is TGCGCCAGCAGCCAAGAGGCCCCAAACATTCAGTACTTC. V usage is TRBV4-1 and J usage is TRBJ2-4, with D uncertain. Trimming took 0 bases from V and 6 from J, leaving 6 bases between them. CDR3 length equals 13 residues. Germline V CDR1 and CDR2: MGHRA, YSYEKL.

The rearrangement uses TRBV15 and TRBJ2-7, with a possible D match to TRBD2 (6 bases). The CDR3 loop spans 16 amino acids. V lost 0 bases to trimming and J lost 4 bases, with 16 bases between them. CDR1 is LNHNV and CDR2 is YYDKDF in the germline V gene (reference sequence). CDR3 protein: CATSRDLVQRVYEQYF. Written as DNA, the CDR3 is TGTGCCACCAGCAGAGATTTGGTCCAGCGGGTTTACGAGCAGTACTTC.

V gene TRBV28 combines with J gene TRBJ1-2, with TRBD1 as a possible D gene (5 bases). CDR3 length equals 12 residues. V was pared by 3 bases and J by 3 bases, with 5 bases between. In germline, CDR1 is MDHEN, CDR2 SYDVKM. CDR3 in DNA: TGTGCCAGCAGTTTCAGGGACTATGGCTACACCTTC. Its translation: CASSFRDYGYTF.

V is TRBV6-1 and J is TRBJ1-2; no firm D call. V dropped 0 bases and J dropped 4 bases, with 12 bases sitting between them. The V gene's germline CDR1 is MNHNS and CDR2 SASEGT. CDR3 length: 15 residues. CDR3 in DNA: TGTGCCAGCAGTGAAGCGCTTCGGGATATCTATGGCTACACCTTC. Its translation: CASSEALRDIYGYTF.

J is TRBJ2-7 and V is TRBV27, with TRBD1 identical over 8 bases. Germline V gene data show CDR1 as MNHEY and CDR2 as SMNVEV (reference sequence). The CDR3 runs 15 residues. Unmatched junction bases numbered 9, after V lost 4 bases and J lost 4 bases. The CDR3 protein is CASSSPDRAGYEQYF. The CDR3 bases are TGTGCCAGCAGTTCACCGGACAGGGCGGGATACGAGCAGTACTTC.

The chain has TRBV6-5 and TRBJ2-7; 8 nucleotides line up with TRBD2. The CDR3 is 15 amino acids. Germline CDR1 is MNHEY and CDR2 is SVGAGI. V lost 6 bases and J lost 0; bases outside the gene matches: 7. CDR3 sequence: CASSLRGGSSYEQYF. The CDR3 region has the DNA TGTGCCAGCAGCCTACGGGGGGGGAGCTCCTACGAGCAGTACTTC.

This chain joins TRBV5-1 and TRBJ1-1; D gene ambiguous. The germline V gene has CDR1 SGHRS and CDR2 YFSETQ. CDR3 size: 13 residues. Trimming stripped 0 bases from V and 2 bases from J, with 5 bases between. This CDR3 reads CASSLDPNTEAFF. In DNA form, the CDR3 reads TGCGCCAGCAGCTTGGATCCTAACACTGAAGCTTTCTTT.